The 18 T cell receptor beta chains listed next were all sequenced from one sample in a study of persistence of HIV-infected CD4 T cells. The immunoSEQ assay was version 4, run in survey mode. Libraries were prepared by immunoSEQ multiplex PCR; TCRdb keeps only in-frame clonotypes and omits some of them. The sample consists of 30,000 to 45,000 clones, 82% of them appearing once. These receptors' antigens are unknown. Overlapping HIV-1 Gag 15-mer peptides at roughly 1 ug per peptide per mL were used. Memory cells lacking CD40L and CD69 with high CD45RO were sorted. Here the sequenced sample was cultured CD4+ T cells from PBMCs, taken from a patient who received antiretroviral therapy. The origin of the receptors is an adult with HIV. The donor label of this sample is uncertain.

This clone was recorded a few times. The rearrangement links TRBV9 to TRBJ1-2; D is possibly TRBD1 (6 bases). This CDR3 contains 13 residues. V lost 4 bases, J lost 3 bases, and 10 bases lay in between. Germline V gives CDR1 SGDLS, CDR2 YYNGEE. Written as DNA, the CDR3 is TGTGCCAGCAGCCCAGGGGAAGACTATGGCTACACCTTC. It yields the protein CASSPGEDYGYTF. The entire variable domain, with the rest obtained from reference TRBV9 and TRBJ1-2, is as follows: DSGVTQTPKHLITATGQRVTLRCSPRSGDLSVYWYQQSLDQGLQFLIQYYNGEERAKGNILERFSAQQFPDLHSELNLSSLELGDSALYFCASSPGEDYGYTFGSGTRLTVV.

The genes are TRBV5-4 and TRBJ2-4, with TRBD2 matching over 13 bases. CDR1 and CDR2 from the germline V gene are SGHNT and YYREEE (reference sequence). The CDR3 is 16 residues long. V trimming: 3 bases; J trimming: 7 bases; junction bases outside the gene matches: 7. CDR3 nucleotides: TGTGCCAGCAGCTCAAGACTAGCGGGGGGCCTGAACATTCAGTACTTC. As protein: CASSSRLAGGLNIQYF.

The CDR3 DNA is TGTGCCAGCAGCTTAGATCTTACAGGGATTAACACTGAAGCTTTCTTT. Translation: CASSLDLTGINTEAFF. V is TRBV7-2 and J is TRBJ1-1; a possible D gene is TRBD1 (6 bases). The germline CDR1 and CDR2 sequences are SGHTA and FQGNSA. Trimming removed 1 base at V and 2 bases at J, with 14 bases between. This CDR3 spans 16 amino acids.

The rearrangement joins TRBV15 to TRBJ2-2, with D perhaps TRBD2 (6 bases). CDR3 size: 15 residues. Germline lookup yields CDR1 LNHNV and CDR2 YYDKDF (reference sequence). V lost 5 bases, J lost 6 bases, and 16 bases lay in between. CDR3 region: CATSRLGGISGELFF. The CDR3 DNA reads TGTGCCACCAGCCGCCTAGGAGGGATTTCCGGGGAGCTGTTTTTT. The entire variable domain, with the rest obtained from reference TRBV15 and TRBJ2-2, is as follows: DAMVIQNPRYQVTQFGKPVTLSCSQTLNHNVMYWYQQKSSQAPKLLFHYYDKDFNNEADTPDNFQSRRPNTSFCFLDIRSPGLGDTAMYLCATSRLGGISGELFFGEGSRLTVL.

The chain uses TRBV4-1 and TRBJ2-6; no clear D gene. Between the trimmed V and J ends, which lost 4 bases and 0 bases, there was a span of 10 bases. The CDR3 extends over 16 amino acids. Germline-derived CDR1 and CDR2 are MGHRA and YSYEKL. The CDR3 loop reads CASSPAQDSGANVLTF. CDR3 nucleotides: TGCGCCAGCAGCCCAGCTCAGGACTCTGGGGCCAACGTCCTGACTTTC.

The rearrangement links TRBV5-8 to TRBJ1-5; no firm D call. The germline gives CDR1 SGHTS, CDR2 YDEGEE. Between the trimmed V and J ends, which lost 3 bases and 0 bases, there was a span of 4 bases. This CDR3 spans 13 amino acids. The CDR3 spells CASSSDSNQPQHF. CDR3 coding DNA: TGTGCCAGCAGCTCGGATAGCAATCAGCCCCAGCATTTT.

The chain links TRBV2 to TRBJ2-1; D is perhaps TRBD1 or TRBD2 (5 bases each). Per the germline V gene, CDR1 is SNHLY and CDR2 is FYNNEI. The CDR3 is 13 residues long. Trimming left V 5 bases short and J 3 bases short, with 8 bases between. The CDR3 DNA is TGTGCCAGCAGTCGGGACCACTACAATGAGCAGTTCTTC. This sequence encodes CASSRDHYNEQFF.

The V call is TRBV10-2, the J call TRBJ1-1; unclear D gene. With 0 bases removed from V and 6 bases from J, the gap between germline ends came to 8 bases. CDR3 size: 13 residues. CDR1 and CDR2 (germline): WSHSY, SAAADI. This CDR3 reads CASSESRTAEAFF. The CDR3 DNA reads TGCGCCAGCAGTGAGTCCCGAACAGCTGAAGCTTTCTTT.

J is TRBJ1-2 and V is TRBV3-1 (or the pseudogene TRBV3-2); a possible D gene is TRBD1 (5 bases). Germline V gene sequence: CDR1 LGHDT, CDR2 YNNKEL (reference sequence). Trimming took off 5 bases at V and 7 bases at J, with 8 bases between the two ends. The CDR3 totals 11 residues. CDR3 sequence reads: CASSDSFGYTF. In DNA, the CDR3 is TGTGCCAGCAGCGACAGTTTTGGCTACACCTTC.

The chain joins TRBV6-5 to TRBJ1-1, with a possible D match to TRBD1 (5 bases). The CDR3 runs to 14 residues. Germline loops: CDR1 MNHEY, CDR2 SVGAGI. Deletions cut 7 bases from V and 0 bases from J, with 12 bases between. The CDR3 protein is CASKEGTMNTEAFF. Here the CDR3 DNA reads TGTGCCAGCAAGGAAGGGACTATGAACACTGAAGCTTTCTTT.

The rearrangement joins TRBV7-3 to TRBJ1-6; D is unclear. V lost 1 base to trimming and J lost 6 bases, with 10 bases between them. Germline assignment: CDR1 SGHTA and CDR2 FQGTGA. CDR3 length equals 15 residues. The CDR3 spells CASSLSGSSNSPLHF. The CDR3 nucleotides read TGTGCCAGCAGCTTAAGCGGTAGTAGTAATTCACCCCTCCACTTT.

In the case of this clone: The same CDR3 arises from other DNA sequences in this sample as well. The chain links TRBV5-1 to TRBJ1-6; D remains unclear. V shed 0 bases and J shed 1 base, with 5 bases lying between them. CDR1 and CDR2 (germline): SGHRS, YFSETQ. The CDR3 has 15 residues. CDR3 DNA sequence: TGCGCCAGCAGCTTGGAAGGGTCCTATAATTCACCCCTCCACTTT. Protein product: CASSLEGSYNSPLHF.

This chain joins TRBV19 and TRBJ1-4; D is perhaps TRBD1 (6 bases). V was clipped by 4 bases and J by 1 base, with 10 bases between them. Germline CDR1 and CDR2: LNHDA and SQIVND (reference sequence). The CDR3 is 15 residues long. CDR3 in DNA: TGTGCCAGTAGTACAGGGGCGGGAACTAATGAAAAACTGTTTTTT. Translation gives CASSTGAGTNEKLFF.

The chain recombines TRBV3-1 (or the pseudogene TRBV3-2) with TRBJ1-2, with unresolved D. Germline-derived CDR1 and CDR2 are LGHDT and YNNKEL (reference sequence). Deletions cut 1 base from V and 7 bases from J, with 19 bases between. This CDR3 has 16 amino acids. Here the CDR3 DNA reads TGTGCCAGCAGCCAAGCGAGCAGTGAGTCGGTCGGTGGCTACACCTTC. As protein: CASSQASSESVGGYTF.

The rearrangement links TRBV27 to TRBJ2-2; TRBD1 matches 7 bases. Germline loops: CDR1 MNHEY, CDR2 SMNVEV (reference sequence). V was clipped by 5 bases and J by 6 bases; unmatched bases: 6. The length of the CDR3 is 14 residues. The CDR3, as DNA: TGTGCCAGCAGTGTGACTCAGGGGGCCGGGGAGCTGTTTTTT. It codes for CASSVTQGAGELFF.

The chain links TRBV6-5 to TRBJ1-1; D perhaps matches TRBD1 (5 bases). Germline CDR1 MNHEY, CDR2 SVGAGI. CDR3 length equals 14 residues. Trimming stripped 1 base from V and 2 bases from J, with 8 bases between. The CDR3 spells CASSYLTANTEAFF. The CDR3 DNA sequence: TGTGCCAGCAGTTACTTGACAGCAAACACTGAAGCTTTCTTT.

The V gene is TRBV19, the J gene TRBJ2-3; a weak D match, TRBD1 (8 bases). Germline CDR1 reads LNHDA; CDR2 reads SQIVND (reference sequence). There are 13 residues in the CDR3. Trimming cost V 9 bases and J 5 bases, with 15 bases left between them. CDR3 in DNA: TGTGCCAGCGGGGGGACAGGCGGAGATACGCAGTATTTT. Amino acids: CASGGTGGDTQYF.

V usage is TRBV3-1 (or the pseudogene TRBV3-2) and J usage is TRBJ1-5; a weak D match, TRBD1 (6 bases). This CDR3 spans 16 amino acids. CDR1 and CDR2 from the germline V gene are LGHDT and YNNKEL (reference sequence). The V end was cut by 0 bases, the J end by 2 bases, with 11 bases between. CDR3 DNA: TGTGCCAGCAGCCAAGATAGCAGGGGTGGCAATCAGCCCCAGCATTTT. Protein product: CASSQDSRGGNQPQHF.